This T cell receptor (beta chain) was retrieved from a study of T cells in Graves' hyperthyroidism and ophthalmopathy. This clonotype came up many times. Its antigen is unidentified. RNA transcripts were the template for amplifying TCR beta CDR3 regions. The HTBI primer set was used in a first-round RT-PCR of the TCR CDR3. TCRdb re-analysed the multiplex PCR reads in MiXCR, keeping a single row per CDR3 protein. The sample has under 400,000 distinct CDR3 sequences, 11% to 15% seen once. Study-wide findings and caveats: In validation, the model predicted ophthalmopathy. These predictions came a median about 6.5 months before onset. Blood samples included most of the expanded thyroid clonotypes exceeding 0.001.

Around 9.9 ml of fresh peripheral blood supplied the PBMCs. Sample: blood. The sequence came from an older woman with Graves' hyperthyroidism.

The CDR3 here is CASLPCGDSRAQYF. The CDR3 nucleotides are TGTGCCAGCTTACCTTGTGGGGACAGCAGGGCCCAGTACTTC. The chain couples TRBV7-3 to TRBJ2-5; 7 bases match TRBD1. The ends lost 8 bases at V and 9 bases at J; junction bases unmatched: 15. The CDR3 spans 14 residues. Germline-derived CDR1 and CDR2 are SGHTA and FQGTGA.